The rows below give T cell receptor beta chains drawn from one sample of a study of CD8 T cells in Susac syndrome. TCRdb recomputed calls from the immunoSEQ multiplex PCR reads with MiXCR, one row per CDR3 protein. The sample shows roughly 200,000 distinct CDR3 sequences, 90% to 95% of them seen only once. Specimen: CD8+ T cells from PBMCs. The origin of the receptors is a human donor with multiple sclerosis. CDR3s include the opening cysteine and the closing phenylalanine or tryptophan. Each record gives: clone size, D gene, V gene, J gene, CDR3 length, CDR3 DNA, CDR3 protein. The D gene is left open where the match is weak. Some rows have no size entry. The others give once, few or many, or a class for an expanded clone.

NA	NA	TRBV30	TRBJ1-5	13	TGTGCCTGGAGTGTACGGGGGAATCAGCCCCAGCATTTT	CAWSVRGNQPQHF
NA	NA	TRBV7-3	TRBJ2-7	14	TGTGCCAGCAGCTTGGCAGGGAATTCCTACGAGCAGTACTTC	CASSLAGNSYEQYF
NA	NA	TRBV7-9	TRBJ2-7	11	TGTGCCAGCAGTTCAGGTGACGAGCAGTACTTC	CASSSGDEQYF
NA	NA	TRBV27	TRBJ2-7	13	TGTGCCAGCAGTTTTTTCGCAGGGTACGAGCAGTACTTC	CASSFFAGYEQYF
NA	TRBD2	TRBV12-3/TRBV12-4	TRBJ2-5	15	TGTGCCAGCAGTCCCACTTGGGGACTAGAAGAGACCCAGTACTTC	CASSPTWGLEETQYF
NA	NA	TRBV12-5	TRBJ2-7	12	TGTGCTAGTGGTCCCTCCGCGGGCGAGCAGTACTTC	CASGPSAGEQYF
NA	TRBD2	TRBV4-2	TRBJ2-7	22	TGTGCCAGCAGCCAAGGGCCCATCCCGGGAACTAGCGGGAGGGGGAGCTCCTACGAGCAGTACTTC	CASSQGPIPGTSGRGSSYEQYF
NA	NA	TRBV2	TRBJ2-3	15	TGTGCCAGCACCTCGGGCAGCGGACGCACAGATACGCAGTATTTT	CASTSGSGRTDTQYF
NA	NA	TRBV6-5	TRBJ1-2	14	TGTGCCAGCTGCTTGTACCGAGGACACTATGGCTACACCTTC	CASCLYRGHYGYTF
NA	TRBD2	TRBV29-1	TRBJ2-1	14	TGCAGCGTTGTTACTAGCGGAGCTTACAATGAGCAGTTCTTC	CSVVTSGAYNEQFF
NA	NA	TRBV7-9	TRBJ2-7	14	TGTGCCAGCAGCCCGAGCGGGCTGCCCTACGAGCAGTACTTC	CASSPSGLPYEQYF
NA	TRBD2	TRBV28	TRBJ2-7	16	TGTGCCAGCAGTCCCTACTGGGGGGGACTCTCCTACGAGCAGTACTTC	CASSPYWGGLSYEQYF
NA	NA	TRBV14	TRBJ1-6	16	TGTGCCAGCAGCCAAAGACCGGGACGAGGCGATTCACCCCTCCACTTT	CASSQRPGRGDSPLHF
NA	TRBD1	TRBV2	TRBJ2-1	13	TGTGCCAGCATTTCGGACAGGCACAATGAGCAGTTCTTC	CASISDRHNEQFF
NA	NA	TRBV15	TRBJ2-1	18	TGTGCCACCAGCAGAGACGATGAGGAGACCGTCACTTACAATGAGCAGTTCTTC	CATSRDDEETVTYNEQFF
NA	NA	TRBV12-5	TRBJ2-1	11	TGTGCTAGTGGTTCCGGGACAGAGCAGTTCTTC	CASGSGTEQFF
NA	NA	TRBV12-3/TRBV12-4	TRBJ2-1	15	TGTGCCAGCACCACACCCCTTTCCCGACGGGATGAGCAGTTCTTC	CASTTPLSRRDEQFF
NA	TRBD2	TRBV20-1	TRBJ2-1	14	TGCAGTGCTAGAGGGACTAGACCCCTCAATGAGCAGTTCTTC	CSARGTRPLNEQFF
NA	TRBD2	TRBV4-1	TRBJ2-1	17	TGCGCCAGCAGCCAGGATACTAGCGGGAGCTCCTACAATGAGCAGTTCTTC	CASSQDTSGSSYNEQFF
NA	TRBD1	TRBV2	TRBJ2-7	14	TGTGCCAGCAGGGGACAGACGGCCTCCTACGAGCAGTACTTC	CASRGQTASYEQYF
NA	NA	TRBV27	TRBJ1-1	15	TGTGCCAGCAGTTTATCAGTTTACGGGAACACTGAAGCTTTCTTT	CASSLSVYGNTEAFF
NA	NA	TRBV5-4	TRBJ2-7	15	TGTGCCAGCAGCTTGGCGATTCCGGGGTCCTACGAGCAGTACTTC	CASSLAIPGSYEQYF
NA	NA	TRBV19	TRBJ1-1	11	TGTGCCAGTAGTATAGGCTCTGAAGCTTTCTTT	CASSIGSEAFF
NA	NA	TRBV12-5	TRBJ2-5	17	TGTGCTAGTGGTTTCCATCGGGCCCTTCCCCATGAAGAGACCCAGTACTTC	CASGFHRALPHEETQYF
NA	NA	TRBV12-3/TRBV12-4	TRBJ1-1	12	TGTGCCAGCAACGCTGGGCTCTCTGAAGCTTTCTTT	CASNAGLSEAFF
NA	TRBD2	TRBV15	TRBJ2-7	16	TGTGCCACCAGCAGAGGACTAGCGGGAGGGCCCCACGAGCAGTACTTC	CATSRGLAGGPHEQYF
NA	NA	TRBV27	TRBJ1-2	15	TGTGCCAGCAGCCACCGAACGTCAGGGATGGGTGGCTACACCTTC	CASSHRTSGMGGYTF
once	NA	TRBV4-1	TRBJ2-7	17	TGCGCCAGCAGCCTTTCCTTCGGGACTTCCCCGTCCTACGAGCAGTACTTC	CASSLSFGTSPSYEQYF